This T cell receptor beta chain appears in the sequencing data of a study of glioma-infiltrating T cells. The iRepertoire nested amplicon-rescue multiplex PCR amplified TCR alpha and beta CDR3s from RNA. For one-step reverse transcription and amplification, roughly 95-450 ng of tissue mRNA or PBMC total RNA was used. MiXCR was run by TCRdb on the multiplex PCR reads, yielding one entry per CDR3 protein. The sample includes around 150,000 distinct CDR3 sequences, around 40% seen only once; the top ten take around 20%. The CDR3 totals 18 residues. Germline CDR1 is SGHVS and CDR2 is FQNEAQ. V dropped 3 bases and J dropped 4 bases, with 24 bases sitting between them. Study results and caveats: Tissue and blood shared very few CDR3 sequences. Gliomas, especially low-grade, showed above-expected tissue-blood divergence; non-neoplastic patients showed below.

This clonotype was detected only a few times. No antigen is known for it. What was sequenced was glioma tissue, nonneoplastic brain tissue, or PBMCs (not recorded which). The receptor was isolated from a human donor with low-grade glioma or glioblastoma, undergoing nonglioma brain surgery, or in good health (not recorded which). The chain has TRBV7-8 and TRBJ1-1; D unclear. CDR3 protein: CASSFTSAQPSRSTEAFF. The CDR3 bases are TGTGCCAGCAGCTTTACTTCAGCCCAACCGAGTCGGAGCACTGAAGCTTTCTTT.